These 30 T cell receptor beta chains were all obtained from the same sample, sequenced in a study of Ad26.COV2.S vaccination and SARS-CoV-2 variants. Generated by immunoSEQ multiplex PCR, the TCRdb table keeps only in-frame clones and is missing some. The sample has a few hundred thousand clones, around 88% seen once. Stated treatment: 19 received Ad26.COV2.S at low or high dose, single or two shots; about 5 received placebo; per-sample allocation not given. Sampling took place 63 days after the first vaccine or placebo injection. This material consisted of peripheral blood, taken in a trial of Ad26.COV2.S vaccine versus placebo. The receptors stem from a person aged 18-60 years who received the Ad26.COV2.S COVID-19 vaccine or a placebo.

The V gene is TRBV7-3, the J gene TRBJ1-2; D is perhaps TRBD1 (5 bases). Germline V gives CDR1 SGHTA, CDR2 FQGTGA. V was shortened by 2 bases and J by 3 bases, with 7 bases between the two germline ends. The CDR3 extends over 13 amino acids. As DNA, the CDR3 is TGTGCCAGCAGCTTAGGCAGGGACTATGGCTACACCTTC. Its protein product is CASSLGRDYGYTF.

With regard to this clone: One end of the junction does not line up with germline, which may come from a read error. The V gene is TRBV7-6, the J gene TRBJ2-2; tentative D call: TRBD2 (6 bases). CDR1 is SGHVS, CDR2 FNYEAQ, per germline. CDR3 size: 16 residues. The CDR3 nucleotides read TGTGCCAGCAGCCTAGCGAGGGCCCCGAGCACCGGGGAGCTGTTTTTT. Translation: CASSLARAPSTGELFF.

This chain joins TRBV27 and TRBJ1-4, with a possible D match to TRBD1 (5 bases). V was pared by 5 bases and J by 7 bases, with 20 bases between. This CDR3 contains 16 residues. The germline CDR1 and CDR2 sequences are MNHEY and SMNVEV (reference sequence). Here the CDR3 DNA reads TGTGCCAGCAGTCCGGGGGGGGGTCCTCGGAGTGAAAAACTGTTTTTT. Amino acids: CASSPGGGPRSEKLFF.

The V and J genes are TRBV6-5 and TRBJ1-2; no clear D. This CDR3 has 15 residues. V was clipped by 0 bases and J by 5 bases, with 13 bases between them. The germline V gene encodes CDR1 MNHEY and CDR2 SVGAGI. This CDR3 is CASSYSRNALYGYTF. CDR3 DNA sequence: TGTGCCAGCAGTTACTCGCGGAATGCTCTTTATGGCTACACCTTC.

This sequence joins TRBV5-1 and TRBJ2-1, with 7 bases matching TRBD1. The CDR3 is 14 amino acids. Germline assignment: CDR1 SGHRS and CDR2 YFSETQ. Losses at the gene ends were 9 bases for V and 2 bases for J; bases not matched to a gene: 8. CDR3 sequence reads: CATSTGEPYNEQFF. The CDR3 coding sequence is TGCGCCACCTCCACAGGGGAACCCTACAATGAGCAGTTCTTC.

The V gene is TRBV27, the J gene TRBJ2-5; no definite D call. V lost 4 bases, J lost 5 bases, and 14 bases lay in between. The CDR3 has 14 amino acids. Germline CDR1 reads MNHEY; CDR2 reads SMNVEV (reference sequence). The CDR3 DNA reads TGTGCCAGCAGTTCTCCCCTCAATGCGGAGACCCAGTACTTC. Amino acids: CASSSPLNAETQYF.

This chain connects TRBV5-1 to TRBJ1-1, with D uncertain. Germline CDR1 reads SGHRS; CDR2 reads YFSETQ. The CDR3 sequence is 11 residues long. Between the trimmed V and J ends, which lost 2 bases and 5 bases, there was a span of 4 bases. For the CDR3, the DNA is TGCGCCAGCAGCTTAGGTACTGAAGCTTTCTTT. This sequence encodes CASSLGTEAFF.

The V gene is TRBV30, the J gene TRBJ1-2, with D possibly being TRBD1 (5 bases). Germline CDR1 and CDR2: GTSNPN and SVGIG (reference sequence). The length of the CDR3 is 15 residues. V shed 3 bases and J shed 5 bases, with 19 bases lying between them. CDR3 DNA: TGTGCCTGGAGGGCCTATGCGATCCAGGGATATGGCTACACCTTC. Translated, it gives CAWRAYAIQGYGYTF.

The V call is TRBV4-3, the J call TRBJ2-7; D gene unclear. Trimming shortened V by 1 base and J by 0 bases, and 10 bases separated the two germline ends. Germline lookup yields CDR1 LGHNA and CDR2 YSLEER. The CDR3 totals 15 residues. DNA of the CDR3: TGCGCCAGCAGCCAAGCAGCATTGAGCTCCTACGAGCAGTACGTC. This encodes CASSQAALSSYEQYV.

The chain has TRBV4-3 and TRBJ2-3, with 7 bases that match TRBD1. The V and J ends lost 0 bases and 0 bases, in that order; junction bases with no gene match: 0. This CDR3 is built from 15 residues. The germline V gene has CDR1 LGHNA and CDR2 YSLEER. This CDR3 is CASSQEGQSTDTQYF. Written as DNA, the CDR3 is TGCGCCAGCAGCCAAGAGGGACAGAGCACAGATACGCAGTATTTT.

This clone has a handful of counts. The genes are TRBV3-1 (or the pseudogene TRBV3-2) and TRBJ2-7; TRBD2 agrees at 8 bases. The CDR3 is made up of 18 amino acids. Germline V gene data show CDR1 as LGHDT and CDR2 as YNNKEL (reference sequence). V was pared by 0 bases and J by 7 bases, with 17 bases of the junction left unmatched. The CDR3 region is CASSQDQHLSGSPEEQYV. DNA of the CDR3: TGTGCCAGCAGCCAAGATCAACATCTCAGCGGGAGTCCCGAAGAGCAGTACGTC.

The chain recombines TRBV24-1 with TRBJ1-5, with a possible D match to TRBD1 (5 bases). The V end was cut by 4 bases, the J end by 1 base, with 10 bases between. CDR3 length: 15 residues. Germline CDR1 KGHDR, CDR2 SFDVKD. In nucleotides, the CDR3 is TGTGCCACCAGTGACGGGACTAGCAGCAATCAGCCCCAGCATTTT. Residues: CATSDGTSSNQPQHF.

J is TRBJ1-2 and V is TRBV5-8, with D hard to call. V lost 1 base, J lost 0 bases, and 16 bases lay in between. Germline V gives CDR1 SGHTS, CDR2 YDEGEE. This CDR3 spans 17 amino acids. The CDR3 DNA follows: TGTGCCAGCAGCTTGAGGAGGTCCGTCTACCCTAACTATGGCTACACCTTC. Protein sequence: CASSLRRSVYPNYGYTF.

The chain carries TRBV4-3 and TRBJ1-4, with D uncertain. V was pared by 0 bases and J by 4 bases, with 12 bases between. The CDR3 totals 16 residues. The germline V gene has CDR1 LGHNA and CDR2 YSLEER. CDR3 bases: TGCGCCAGCAGCCAAGATTTTCGCGGCAGTAATGAAAAACTGTTTTTT. Translation: CASSQDFRGSNEKLFF.

The chain has TRBV5-1 and TRBJ2-7; D is ambiguous. From germline, CDR1 is SGHRS and CDR2 YFSETQ. V lost 2 bases and J lost 0, with 9 bases in between. The CDR3 contains 14 residues. The CDR3 DNA reads as TGCGCCAGCAGCTTACGGCAAAGCTCCTACGAGCAGTACTTC. Translated, it gives CASSLRQSSYEQYF.

The chain uses TRBV5-1 and TRBJ1-3, with D uncertain. Germline lookup yields CDR1 SGHRS and CDR2 YFSETQ. CDR3 size: 14 residues. Trimming pared 0 bases from V and 0 bases from J, leaving 4 bases between. The CDR3 nucleotides are TGCGCCAGCAGCTTGGGTTACTCTGGAAACACCATATATTTT. This translates into CASSLGYSGNTIYF.

The chain uses TRBV5-6 and TRBJ1-6; D is possibly TRBD1 (6 bases). V dropped 4 bases and J dropped 0 bases, with 11 bases sitting between them. The CDR3 runs 16 residues. CDR1 is SGHDT and CDR2 is YYEEEE in the germline V gene. CDR3 loop: CASSAGQSSYNSPLHF. The CDR3 nucleotides are TGTGCCAGCAGCGCGGGACAAAGCTCCTATAATTCACCCCTCCACTTT.

The V gene is TRBV6-5, the J gene TRBJ1-2; possibly TRBD1 for D (6 bases). Germline loops: CDR1 MNHEY, CDR2 SVGAGI. The CDR3 has 14 residues. Trimming removed 10 bases from V and 3 bases from J, with 18 bases in between. CDR3 amino acids: CATPMQGQYYGYTF. The CDR3, as DNA: TGTGCCACCCCCATGCAAGGACAGTACTATGGCTACACCTTC.

The rearrangement uses TRBV3-1 (or the pseudogene TRBV3-2) and TRBJ2-3; 12 bases are shared with TRBD2. Germline values: CDR1 LGHDT, CDR2 YNNKEL (reference sequence). CDR3 length equals 18 residues. The V gene end was trimmed by 4 bases and the J gene end by 3 bases; junction bases not matched to a gene: 11. CDR3 residues: CASSPELLAGGLTDTQYF. In DNA, the CDR3 is TGTGCCAGCAGCCCCGAACTACTAGCGGGGGGATTGACAGATACGCAGTATTTT.

V usage is TRBV7-8 and J usage is TRBJ1-3; D not certain. Per the germline V gene, CDR1 is SGHVS and CDR2 is FQNEAQ. The CDR3 runs to 14 residues. Trimming took off 1 base at V and 0 bases at J, with 4 bases between the two ends. Here the CDR3 DNA reads TGTGCCAGCAGCTTAGTGGGCTCTGGAAACACCATATATTTT. Its protein is CASSLVGSGNTIYF.

V and J are TRBV7-5 and TRBJ2-3; the table names TRBD2, a call not compared with the DNA. TRBV7-5 is flagged as a pseudogene. CDR3 length equals 18 residues. The chain's CDR3 is CARSLDSYGGSFADTQYF. As DNA, the CDR3 is TGTGCCAGAAGCTTAGATTCTTATGGCGGGAGTTTCGCAGATACGCAGTATTTT.

This clone was detected once. V gene TRBV5-1 combines with J gene TRBJ2-7; 7 bases align to TRBD1. The CDR3 contains 14 residues. In germline, CDR1 is SGHRS, CDR2 YFSETQ. Trimming cost V 4 bases and J 5 bases; bases outside gene matches: 9. The CDR3 loop is CASSNGQVSNEQYF. DNA of the CDR3: TGCGCCAGCAGCAACGGACAGGTATCGAACGAGCAGTACTTC.

This chain's CDR3 is CASSRIQGNTEAFF. CDR3 DNA: TGTGCCAGCAGCCGGATACAGGGGAACACTGAAGCTTTCTTT. This chain connects TRBV7-2 to TRBJ1-1; a weak D match, TRBD1 (6 bases). V gave up 5 bases and J gave up 1 base, with 11 bases separating them. The CDR3 contains 14 residues. From germline, CDR1 is SGHTA and CDR2 FQGNSA.

V usage is TRBV19 and J usage is TRBJ2-5, with 7 bases that match TRBD2. CDR1 and CDR2 from the germline V gene are LNHDA and SQIVND (reference sequence). The V gene end was trimmed by 4 bases and the J gene end by 2 bases; junction bases not matched to a gene: 7. The CDR3 is 15 amino acids. In DNA form, the CDR3 reads TGTGCCAGTAGTAGCCGGGACTATCTTCAAGAGACCCAGTACTTC. It translates to CASSSRDYLQETQYF.

The J gene is TRBJ1-6, the V gene TRBV5-5; the D gene is possibly TRBD1 (5 bases). V was trimmed by 0 bases and J by 6 bases, leaving 7 bases between them. This CDR3 has 14 residues. Germline CDR1 is SGHKS and CDR2 is YYEKEE (reference sequence). The CDR3 bases are TGTGCCAGCAGCTTGGGACAGCCTAATTCACCCCTCCACTTT. Protein sequence: CASSLGQPNSPLHF.

The chain links TRBV9 to TRBJ2-7; no firm D call. Trimming cost V 4 bases and J 7 bases, with 12 bases left between them. Germline lookup yields CDR1 SGDLS and CDR2 YYNGEE. The CDR3 runs 12 residues. The CDR3 here is CASSLRSGEQYF. In DNA, the CDR3 is TGTGCCAGCAGCCTAAGAAGTGGAGAGCAGTACTTC.

V gene TRBV19 combines with J gene TRBJ2-7, with 9 positions matching TRBD1. Germline trimming cut 7 bases from V and 2 bases from J; bases unmatched to any gene: 15. The CDR3 extends over 17 amino acids. Germline loops: CDR1 LNHDA, CDR2 SQIVND (reference sequence). CDR3 protein: CASTAGTGSDLTYEQYF. CDR3 in DNA: TGTGCCAGTACCGCCGGGACAGGGTCCGATTTGACCTACGAGCAGTACTTC. Looking up the rest from reference TRBV19 and TRBJ2-7 gives the full variable domain: DGGITQSPKYLFRKEGQNVTLSCEQNLNHDAMYWYRQDPGQGLRLIYYSQIVNDFQKGDIAEGYSVSREKKESFPLTVTSAQKNPTAFYLCASTAGTGSDLTYEQYFGPGTRLTVT.

V and J are TRBV24-1 and TRBJ2-1; the D gene is possibly TRBD2 (8 bases). V was shortened by 4 bases and J by 8 bases, with 14 bases between the two germline ends. From germline, CDR1 is KGHDR and CDR2 SFDVKD. This CDR3 is built from 14 residues. The CDR3 is CATSEGTAGDEQFF. CDR3 DNA: TGTGCCACCAGTGAGGGGACAGCGGGAGATGAGCAGTTCTTC.

The chain links TRBV7-3 to TRBJ2-1; D gene ambiguous. V lost 5 bases and J 1 base, leaving 12 bases between the germline ends. Germline-derived CDR1 and CDR2 are SGHTA and FQGTGA. There are 15 residues in the CDR3. Here the CDR3 DNA reads TGTGCCAGCAGCATATTAGTGGGATCCTACAATGAGCAGTTCTTC. Protein product: CASSILVGSYNEQFF.

V and J are TRBV15 and TRBJ2-3; D uncertain. Germline V CDR1 and CDR2: LNHNV, YYDKDF (reference sequence). The ends were cut back, 1 base at V and 2 bases at J, with 28 bases in the middle. This CDR3 contains 21 residues. This chain's CDR3 is CATSRAREQPARSGFTDTQYF. The DNA of the CDR3 is TGTGCCACCAGCAGAGCAAGAGAACAGCCGGCCCGCTCAGGATTCACAGATACGCAGTATTTT.